Listed here are 22 T cell receptor beta chains from one sample, sequenced in a study of CD8 T cells in ankylosing spondylitis. Whole-study results and caveats: About 8 highly homologous variants made up a TCR beta motif, and this motif appeared characteristic of ankylosing spondylitis blood.

These receptors have no identified antigens. TCRdb reprocessed the 5' RACE reads via MiXCR and lists one record per CDR3 protein. The sample has fewer than 650,000 distinct CDR3 sequences, roughly 13% seen once; the top ten hold 6.8%. Sequencing was done on a sample of blood, either unsorted or a sorted T cell fraction (not recorded which). These receptor sequences come from a male donor with ankylosing spondylitis.

This clonotype has a handful of counts. V gene TRBV5-1 combines with J gene TRBJ2-5; 11 positions agree with TRBD2. Germline CDR1 SGHRS, CDR2 YFSETQ. Losses at the gene ends were 1 base for V and 1 base for J; bases not matched to a gene: 6. This CDR3 is built from 17 residues. CDR3 DNA sequence: TGCGCCAGCAGCTTGTACGGGACTAGCGGATTCCAAGAGACCCAGTACTTC. Encoded protein: CASSLYGTSGFQETQYF.

The chain joins TRBV6-1 to TRBJ2-1; D is possibly TRBD2 (5 bases). The CDR3 consists of 15 residues. Trimming shortened V by 2 bases and J by 3 bases, and 11 bases separated the two germline ends. Per germline, CDR1 MNHNS and CDR2 SASEGT. The CDR3: CASSELSGNYNEQFF. The CDR3 nucleotides read TGTGCCAGCAGTGAATTAAGCGGAAACTACAATGAGCAGTTCTTC.

The V call is TRBV27, the J call TRBJ2-2; no firm D call. Trimming cost V 2 bases and J 1 base, with 8 bases left between them. The CDR3 is made up of 15 amino acids. Germline lookup yields CDR1 MNHEY and CDR2 SMNVEV (reference sequence). The CDR3 DNA follows: TGTGCCAGCAGTTTAAACAGCCGGAACACCGGGGAGCTGTTTTTT. Encoded protein: CASSLNSRNTGELFF.

This clonotype came up a few times. The gene calls are TRBV5-6 and TRBJ2-3; no reliable D call. Germline CDR1 SGHDT, CDR2 YYEEEE. The CDR3 length is 13 residues. V shed 5 bases and J shed 1 base, with 8 bases lying between them. The CDR3 nucleotides are TGTGCCAGCAGGTGGCAGGGCACAGATACGCAGTATTTT. Encoded protein: CASRWQGTDTQYF.

This clonotype was picked up a small number of times. At one boundary the junction diverges from the germline segment, which might be a read error. This chain joins TRBV27 and TRBJ2-2, with D tentatively TRBD2 (6 bases). This CDR3 spans 20 amino acids. Germline CDR1 MNHEY, CDR2 SMNVEV (reference sequence). The CDR3 loop is CASSLSFGRKGLRNAGELFF. CDR3 in DNA: TGTGCCAGCAGTTTATCGTTCGGCAGGAAAGGACTAAGGAACGCCGGGGAGCTGTTTTTT.

This clonotype has just a few counts. The V and J genes are TRBV30 and TRBJ1-1; D is unresolved. Trimming took 0 bases from V and 8 from J, leaving 13 bases between them. CDR3 length equals 13 residues. Germline V gives CDR1 GTSNPN, CDR2 SVGIG (reference sequence). The CDR3 DNA reads as TGTGCCTGGAGTGTACGGGAGGGATCAGAAGCTTTCTTT. Translated: CAWSVREGSEAFF. The full variable domain, with the rest looked up from reference TRBV30 and TRBJ1-1, is SQTIHQWPATLVQPVGSPLSLECTVEGTSNPNLYWYRQAAGRGLQLLFYSVGIGQISSEVPQNLSASRPQDRQFILSSKKLLLSDSGFYLCAWSVREGSEAFFGQGTRLTVV.

This clonotype appeared a few times. This chain links TRBV29-1 with TRBJ2-3, with TRBD1 matching 7 bases. CDR1 is SQVTM and CDR2 is ANQGSEA in the germline V gene. V dropped 7 bases and J dropped 2; count of bases not matched to a gene: 6. The CDR3 runs 13 residues. CDR3 in DNA: TGCAGCGCCCCCGGGACAGCCACAGATACGCAGTATTTT. It yields the protein CSAPGTATDTQYF.

V and J are TRBV12-3 or TRBV12-4 and TRBJ2-3; TRBD2 agrees at 7 bases. The CDR3 sequence is 15 residues long. V was pared by 6 bases and J by 0 bases, with 6 bases of the junction left unmatched. The CDR3 nucleotides read TGTGCCAGCAGCCGGGGAGGGAGTAGCACAGATACGCAGTATTTT. Its translation is CASSRGGSSTDTQYF.

The J gene is TRBJ1-2, the V gene TRBV4-2; D not resolved. Germline lookup yields CDR1 LGHNA and CDR2 YNFKEQ. The CDR3 length is 14 residues. With 0 bases removed from V and 4 bases from J, the gap between germline ends came to 9 bases. CDR3 sequence reads: CASSQDMNSYGYTF. The CDR3 coding sequence is TGTGCCAGCAGCCAAGATATGAATAGCTATGGCTACACCTTC.

V is TRBV5-1 and J is TRBJ1-4; maybe TRBD1 (5 bases). The CDR3 is made up of 18 amino acids. The ends were cut back, 0 bases at V and 8 bases at J, with 23 bases in the middle. The germline V gene has CDR1 SGHRS and CDR2 YFSETQ. CDR3: CASSLGPWGSGGGEKLFF. The CDR3 coding sequence is TGCGCCAGCAGCTTGGGCCCCTGGGGTTCCGGGGGTGGAGAAAAACTGTTTTTT.

The chain links TRBV3-1 to TRBJ2-7, with no clear D. The germline V gene has CDR1 LGHDT and CDR2 YNNKEL (reference sequence). This CDR3 region has 12 residues. Trimming took 0 bases from V and 7 from J, leaving 7 bases between them. The CDR3 here is CASSQELREQYF. In DNA form, the CDR3 reads TGTGCCAGCAGCCAAGAATTGAGGGAGCAGTACTTC.

This clonotype came up a few times. The chain uses TRBV5-4 and TRBJ2-1; possibly TRBD1 for D (5 bases). V lost 1 base, J lost 8 bases, and 16 bases lay in between. CDR3 length: 15 amino acids. Per germline, CDR1 SGHNT and CDR2 YYREEE (reference sequence). CDR3 nucleotides: TGTGCCAGCAGCTTGATGGTTAGGGGCCTTGATGAGCAGTTCTTC. Protein sequence: CASSLMVRGLDEQFF. The variable domain in full, completed from reference TRBV5-4 and TRBJ2-1, reads ETGVTQSPTHLIKTRGQQVTLRCSSQSGHNTVSWYQQALGQGPQFIFQYYREEENGRGNFPPRFSGLQFPNYSSELNVNALELDDSALYLCASSLMVRGLDEQFFGPGTRLTVL.

V and J are TRBV5-1 and TRBJ2-2; perhaps TRBD2 as D (6 bases). This CDR3 is built from 15 residues. V lost 0 bases to trimming and J lost 3 bases, with 9 bases between them. CDR1 is SGHRS, CDR2 YFSETQ, per germline. The CDR3 reads CASSLVGLDTGELFF. CDR3 DNA sequence: TGCGCCAGCAGCTTGGTGGGACTCGACACCGGGGAGCTGTTTTTT.

The chain recombines TRBV2 with TRBJ1-4; 7 positions match TRBD1. Germline V gives CDR1 SNHLY, CDR2 FYNNEI. This CDR3 has 14 amino acids. The V gene end was trimmed by 4 bases and the J gene end by 3 bases; junction bases not matched to a gene: 2. The CDR3 reads CASSVGQANEKLFF. The CDR3 coding sequence is TGTGCCAGCAGTGTTGGACAGGCTAATGAAAAACTGTTTTTT.

The V call is TRBV20-1, the J call TRBJ1-5; 7 nucleotides match TRBD1. The V gene's germline CDR1 is DFQATT and CDR2 SNEGSKA (reference sequence). V lost 0 bases and J lost 2; bases outside the gene matches: 1. The CDR3 has 14 amino acids. The CDR3 spells CSAREGTGNQPQHF. The DNA of the CDR3 is TGCAGTGCTAGAGAAGGGACAGGCAATCAGCCCCAGCATTTT.

In the case of this clonotype: Its ends do not fully match the called genes, so a read error is possible. The gene calls are TRBV7-9 and TRBJ2-4, with D perhaps assigned TRBD1 or TRBD2 (5 bases each). The germline V gene encodes CDR1 SEHNR and CDR2 FQNEAQ (reference sequence). The CDR3 has 13 amino acids. The CDR3 here is CASSTDEGPLMGF. The CDR3 DNA reads as TGTGCCAGCAGCACCGACGAGGGGCCCCTCATGGGCTTC.

This clonotype was counted at least ten times. The chain combines TRBV5-1 with TRBJ2-4, with 7 bases fitting TRBD2. Germline CDR1 reads SGHRS; CDR2 reads YFSETQ. With V trimmed by 3 bases and J by 0 bases, 6 bases remained unmatched. This CDR3 region has 16 residues. Here the CDR3 DNA reads TGCGCCAGCAGCTGGGGGGGATCCCTAGCCAAAAACATTCAGTACTTC. Amino acid sequence: CASSWGGSLAKNIQYF.

This clonotype was observed a handful of times. V is TRBV5-1 and J is TRBJ2-1, with no clear D. The germline V gene has CDR1 SGHRS and CDR2 YFSETQ. Trimming took off 0 bases at V and 0 bases at J, with 10 bases between the two ends. CDR3 size: 16 residues. In DNA, the CDR3 is TGCGCCAGCAGCTTGGATAGCCGTTACTCCTACAATGAGCAGTTCTTC. Translating gives CASSLDSRYSYNEQFF.

This clonotype was seen more than once but under ten times. CDR3 sequence: CASSLEQLETQYF. CDR3 nucleotide sequence: TGTGCCAGCAGCTTAGAACAGCTAGAGACCCAGTACTTC. The rearrangement links TRBV11-2 to TRBJ2-5; unclear D gene. This CDR3 is built from 13 residues. V dropped 0 bases and J dropped 4 bases, with 6 bases sitting between them. Germline loops: CDR1 SGHAT, CDR2 FQNNGV.

The J gene is TRBJ2-7, the V gene TRBV7-9; TRBD1 might be the D (5 bases). The CDR3 length is 15 residues. In germline, CDR1 is SEHNR, CDR2 FQNEAQ (reference sequence). Trimming left V 0 bases short and J 3 bases short, with 12 bases between. Here the CDR3 DNA reads TGTGCCAGCAGCTTAGCTGGGGCAGGGAACTACGAGCAGTACTTC. Its translation is CASSLAGAGNYEQYF.

V gene TRBV5-1 combines with J gene TRBJ2-2; no firm D call. Between the trimmed V and J ends, which lost 4 bases and 2 bases, there was a span of 12 bases. The CDR3 is 15 amino acids. In germline, CDR1 is SGHRS, CDR2 YFSETQ. CDR3 sequence: CASSPRSVNTGELFF. CDR3 coding DNA: TGCGCCAGCAGCCCAAGATCGGTTAACACCGGGGAGCTGTTTTTT.

The genes are TRBV11-2 and TRBJ1-2; D perhaps matches TRBD1 (6 bases). CDR3 size: 19 residues. Germline CDR1 reads SGHAT; CDR2 reads FQNNGV. V was trimmed by 5 bases and J by 3 bases, leaving 28 bases between them. This chain's CDR3 is CASSPEGDTRPSAYYGYTF. The CDR3 DNA reads TGTGCCAGCAGCCCAGAGGGGGACACTCGACCGTCCGCCTACTATGGCTACACCTTC.